This passage covers 31 T cell receptor beta chains from one sample sequenced in a study of human T cells and chemical hapten exposure. TCRdb analysed the RACE reads with MiXCR anew, one entry per CDR3 protein. This table holds some 380,000 distinct CDR3 sequences, around 5% found once. Time point: patch test 1, 2 weeks after DPC sensitization. Treatment: therapeutic diphenylcyclopropenone sensitization with weekly scalp DPC. This material consisted of whole blood, taken in connection with sensitization to the hapten diphenylcyclopropenone (DPC). The receptors here all came from a woman aged 45-65 years with alopecia areata. Some clones in this sample may be carry-over from other donors' samples.

The sample holds a few counts of this clonotype. The rearrangement uses TRBV3-1 and TRBJ1-1; D not resolved. The V and J ends lost 1 base and 7 bases respectively, with 7 bases between them. The CDR3 runs 12 residues. The germline CDR1 and CDR2 sequences are LGHDT and YNNKEL (reference sequence). The CDR3 loop is CASSQGYLEAFF. As DNA, the CDR3 is TGTGCCAGCAGCCAAGGTTATCTTGAAGCTTTCTTT.

At least ten counts were recorded for this clonotype. V gene TRBV3-1 combines with J gene TRBJ1-1; 11 bases are shared with TRBD1. Germline CDR1 is LGHDT and CDR2 is YNNKEL (reference sequence). The CDR3 consists of 15 residues. V trimming: 4 bases; J trimming: 8 bases; junction bases outside the gene matches: 9. CDR3 in DNA: TGTGCCAGCAGCCGCGTCAGGACAGGGGGCCGCGAAGCTTTCTTT. Protein product: CASSRVRTGGREAFF.

Ten or more counts support this clonotype. The chain carries TRBV29-1 and TRBJ2-5; D call uncertain. The germline V and J ends were trimmed by 4 bases and 6 bases, with 18 bases remaining between them. The germline gives CDR1 SQVTM, CDR2 ANQGSEA. CDR3 length equals 14 residues. CDR3 in amino acids: CSVASPRAKKTQYF. The CDR3 DNA follows: TGCAGCGTTGCTTCACCCCGGGCCAAGAAGACCCAGTACTTC.

This clonotype has a count of ten or more. This sequence joins TRBV5-1 and TRBJ2-3; 7 bases are a match to TRBD1. This CDR3 has 14 residues. V trimming: 4 bases; J trimming: 2 bases; junction bases outside the gene matches: 4. Germline-derived CDR1 and CDR2 are SGHRS and YFSETQ. CDR3 nucleotides: TGCGCCAGCAGCGCCGACAGGGTCACAGATACGCAGTATTTT. Translation gives CASSADRVTDTQYF.

This clonotype was found many times. J is TRBJ2-3 and V is TRBV7-2; 10 bases are a match to TRBD2. CDR1 is SGHTA, CDR2 FQGNSA, per germline. With 4 bases clipped from V and 2 bases from J, the junction kept 9 bases outside the gene matches. CDR3 length equals 17 residues. DNA for the CDR3: TGTGCCAGCAGCTCAGGGGTAGCGGGAGGTACCACAGATACGCAGTATTTT. Amino acids: CASSSGVAGGTTDTQYF. Drawing the rest from reference TRBV7-2 and TRBJ2-3, the complete variable domain is GAGVSQSPSNKVTEKGKDVELRCDPISGHTALYWYRQSLGQGLEFLIYFQGNSAPDKSGLPSDRFSAERTGGSVSTLTIQRTQQEDSAVYLCASSSGVAGGTTDTQYFGPGTRLTVL.

The chain links TRBV28 to TRBJ2-1; 10 bases fit TRBD2. CDR3 length: 14 amino acids. V was pared by 6 bases and J by 10 bases, with 9 bases of the junction left unmatched. Germline CDR1 MDHEN, CDR2 SYDVKM. The CDR3 sequence: CASRPHSGRQEQFF. CDR3 bases: TGTGCCAGCAGGCCCCATAGCGGGAGGCAGGAGCAGTTCTTC. Together with reference TRBV28 and TRBJ2-1, the CDR3 gives the full variable domain: DVKVTQSSRYLVKRTGEKVFLECVQDMDHENMFWYRQDPGLGLRLIYFSYDVKMKEKGDIPEGYSVSREKKERFSLILESASTNQTSMYLCASRPHSGRQEQFFGPGTRLTVL.

This clonotype showed up many times. The chain links TRBV5-5 to TRBJ2-7, with TRBD1 identical over 10 bases. Germline V gene lookup returns CDR1 SGHKS and CDR2 YYEKEE (reference sequence). V lost 2 bases, J lost 11 bases, and 13 bases stayed unmatched. This CDR3 spans 15 amino acids. The CDR3 region is CASSLPGTGVSIEYF. The DNA for the CDR3 is TGTGCCAGCAGCTTACCCGGGACAGGGGTCTCCATTGAGTACTTC.

This clonotype was found a few times. This chain links TRBV7-2 with TRBJ1-2; D might be TRBD1 (5 bases). Germline V gene sequence: CDR1 SGHTA, CDR2 FQGNSA. Trimming removed 5 bases at V and 8 bases at J, with 15 bases between. The CDR3 runs to 13 residues. The CDR3 loop is CASSPGISGGYTF. CDR3 nucleotides: TGTGCCAGCAGCCCAGGGATTTCTGGCGGCTACACCTTC.

For this clonotype: This may be a read error: a much more frequent sequence differs by one nucleotide. The chain has TRBV7-9 and TRBJ2-1; D may be TRBD2 (6 bases). Matching the DNA end better, TRBJ2-7 makes the J call doubtful. From germline, CDR1 is SEHNR and CDR2 FQNEAQ (reference sequence). The CDR3 is 16 residues long. CDR3 residues: CASSLGTNYTHNEQYF. In DNA form, the CDR3 reads TGTGCCAGCAGCTTAGGGACTAACTATACCCACAATGAGCAGTACTTC.

This clonotype was recorded a few times. The chain links TRBV3-1 to TRBJ2-1, with 8 bases identical to TRBD2. This CDR3 has 16 residues. The germline V gene has CDR1 LGHDT and CDR2 YNNKEL (reference sequence). V lost 0 bases to trimming and J lost 2 bases; unmatched junction nucleotides: 3. The CDR3 nucleotides read TGTGCCAGCAGCCAAGACGGGGGGGCCCCCTACAATGAGCAGTTCTTC. This gives the protein CASSQDGGAPYNEQFF.

This clonotype was seen at least ten times. The chain recombines TRBV29-1 with TRBJ2-1; maybe TRBD2 (5 bases). Germline V gene lookup returns CDR1 SQVTM and CDR2 ANQGSEA. The length of the CDR3 is 12 residues. With 5 bases removed from V and 9 bases from J, the gap between germline ends came to 14 bases. In DNA form, the CDR3 reads TGCAGCGTTTTGGCCCGAGGAGGTGAGCAGTTCTTC. Its protein is CSVLARGGEQFF.

In this sample, this clonotype turned up a few times. V is TRBV12-3 or TRBV12-4 and J is TRBJ2-1; D is possibly TRBD1 or TRBD2 (5 bases each). The V end was cut by 1 base, the J end by 4 bases, with 11 bases between. This CDR3 comprises 15 residues. The CDR3 spells CASSLGGTGYNEQFF. The CDR3 coding sequence is TGTGCCAGCAGTTTAGGTGGGACGGGGTACAATGAGCAGTTCTTC.

V gene TRBV5-4 combines with J gene TRBJ2-1, with D unclear. The CDR3 has 15 amino acids. V lost 4 bases and J lost 1, with 12 bases in between. Per the germline V gene, CDR1 is SGHNT and CDR2 is YYREEE (reference sequence). The CDR3 loop is CASSPLELSYNEQFF. The DNA of the CDR3 is TGTGCCAGCAGCCCCCTCGAGCTGTCCTACAATGAGCAGTTCTTC.

This clonotype has at least ten counts. V gene TRBV14 combines with J gene TRBJ2-2; 10 positions agree with TRBD2. The J segment lost 6 bases and the V segment lost 2 bases, leaving 12 bases of the junction unmatched. This CDR3 is 18 amino acids long. Germline lookup yields CDR1 SGHDN and CDR2 FVKESK. In DNA, the CDR3 is TGTGCCAGCAGCCAAAGGGCTAGCGGGAGTTTTAGCTCCGGGGAGCTGTTTTTT. The encoded protein is CASSQRASGSFSSGELFF.

This clonotype was counted many times. This sequence joins TRBV6-2 or TRBV6-3 and TRBJ2-7; a possible D gene is TRBD2 (6 bases). Germline CDR1 MNHEY, CDR2 SVGEGT. The V end was cut by 6 bases, the J end by 7 bases, with 22 bases between. The CDR3 loop spans 15 amino acids. The CDR3 DNA reads as TGTGCCAGCAGGAAGATGTCCGGGAGCTCGTGGGAGCAGTACTTC. Its protein product is CASRKMSGSSWEQYF.

This clonotype was seen at least ten times. This rearrangement joins TRBV12-3 or TRBV12-4 to TRBJ2-1; D perhaps matches TRBD2 (5 bases). V was trimmed by 0 bases and J by 9 bases, leaving 6 bases between them. The CDR3 is made up of 12 amino acids. The CDR3 protein is CASSLAGSEQFF. CDR3 nucleotide sequence: TGTGCCAGCAGTTTAGCGGGGAGTGAGCAGTTCTTC.

This clonotype turned up a few times. The genes are TRBV5-6 and TRBJ1-5; D may be TRBD1 (5 bases). This CDR3 has 14 amino acids. The ends were cut back, 2 bases at V and 5 bases at J, with 11 bases in the middle. From germline, CDR1 is SGHDT and CDR2 YYEEEE. CDR3 loop: CASSFGTQDQPQHF. The CDR3 DNA follows: TGTGCCAGCAGCTTCGGGACCCAGGATCAGCCCCAGCATTTT. The entire variable domain, with the rest obtained from reference TRBV5-6 and TRBJ1-5, is as follows: DAGVTQSPTHLIKTRGQQVTLRCSPKSGHDTVSWYQQALGQGPQFIFQYYEEEERQRGNFPDRFSGHQFPNYSSELNVNALLLGDSALYLCASSFGTQDQPQHFGDGTRLSIL.

A few counts support this clonotype. The chain joins TRBV13 to TRBJ1-2; 11 positions agree with TRBD1. CDR1 and CDR2 from the germline V gene are PRHDT and FYEKMQ (reference sequence). The CDR3 is made up of 16 amino acids. V lost 4 bases to trimming and J lost 3 bases; unmatched junction nucleotides: 7. The CDR3 here is CASSSRDRGMDYGYTF. The CDR3 nucleotides are TGTGCCAGCAGCTCGAGGGACAGGGGGATGGACTATGGCTACACCTTC. The variable domain in full, with the rest retrieved from reference TRBV13 and TRBJ1-2, is AAGVIQSPRHLIKEKRETATLKCYPIPRHDTVYWYQQGPGQDPQFLISFYEKMQSDKGSIPDRFSAQQFSDYHSELNMSSLELGDSALYFCASSSRDRGMDYGYTFGSGTRLTVV.

This clonotype occurred a few times. The chain is built from TRBV19 and TRBJ1-2, with no clear D. Germline CDR1 and CDR2: LNHDA and SQIVND (reference sequence). V lost 8 bases to trimming and J lost 4 bases, with 14 bases between them. This CDR3 comprises 13 residues. The CDR3 is CASRISASYGYTF. CDR3 DNA sequence: TGTGCCAGTCGCATATCGGCAAGCTATGGCTACACCTTC.

This clonotype was recorded a few times. The chain recombines TRBV6-5 with TRBJ2-7, with 9 bases matching TRBD2. CDR3 size: 15 residues. Germline loops: CDR1 MNHEY, CDR2 SVGAGI. The V segment lost 0 bases and the J segment 6 bases; nucleotides outside the gene matches: 6. Here the CDR3 reads CASSYSREGKTEQYF. In nucleotides, the CDR3 is TGTGCCAGCAGTTACTCGCGGGAGGGTAAGACCGAGCAGTACTTC.

This clonotype was observed many times. The chain couples TRBV18 to TRBJ2-5; D may be TRBD2 (5 bases). There are 15 residues in the CDR3. The V end was cut by 4 bases, the J end by 1 base, with 13 bases between. CDR1 is KGHSH and CDR2 is LQKENI in the germline V gene. The DNA of the CDR3 is TGTGCCAGCTCACTTCAACAGAGGGCCCAAGAGACCCAGTACTTC. Translated, it gives CASSLQQRAQETQYF.

This clonotype has ten or more counts. The rearrangement links TRBV29-1 to TRBJ2-7; D unresolved. CDR1 and CDR2 (germline): SQVTM, ANQGSEA. The length of the CDR3 is 12 residues. V lost 4 bases to trimming and J lost 4 bases, with 11 bases between them. In DNA, the CDR3 is TGCAGCGTTGCTGAGGTCTTATACGAGCAGTACTTC. Translated, it gives CSVAEVLYEQYF.

This clonotype has a count of ten or more. This chain uses TRBV12-3 or TRBV12-4 with TRBJ1-4, with D possibly TRBD1 on 6 matching bases. V was pared by 3 bases and J by 7 bases, with 12 bases between. The CDR3 spans 14 residues. The CDR3, as DNA: TGTGCCAGCAGTTTTGAGAGGGGGGCTGAAAAACTGTTTTTT. It is translated as CASSFERGAEKLFF.

In its sample, this clonotype was seen once. This sequence may be a read error, since a much larger clone differs from it by one base. The chain combines TRBV12-3 or TRBV12-4 with TRBJ1-5, with D possibly being TRBD1 (5 bases). There are 13 residues in the CDR3. The CDR3 DNA reads as TGTGCCAGCAGTTTAGCCAGGGATCAGCCCCCGCATTTT. Amino acids: CASSLARDQPPHF.

This clonotype was seen only a few times. This chain joins TRBV20-1 and TRBJ1-5, with 7 nucleotides matching TRBD1. The V and J ends lost 5 bases and 4 bases, in that order; junction bases with no gene match: 11. CDR1 and CDR2 from the germline V gene are DFQATT and SNEGSKA (reference sequence). The CDR3 extends over 15 amino acids. CDR3 region: CSAGNDREGNQPQHF. DNA of the CDR3: TGCAGTGCTGGAAACGACAGGGAGGGAAATCAGCCCCAGCATTTT.

This clonotype showed up many times. CDR3 sequence (DNA): TGCAGCGTTGGGGGACTAGCGGGGAACAATGAGCAGTTCTTC. Its translation: CSVGGLAGNNEQFF. The chain couples TRBV29-1 to TRBJ2-1, with 13 bases lining up with TRBD2. Germline V CDR1 and CDR2: SQVTM, ANQGSEA. Trimming cost V 4 bases and J 5 bases; bases outside gene matches: 2. The CDR3 loop spans 14 amino acids.

Ten or more counts support this clonotype. J is TRBJ1-1 and V is TRBV20-1, with D uncertain. The V end lost 3 bases, the J end lost 0 bases, and 11 bases lay between the germline ends. Germline lookup yields CDR1 DFQATT and CDR2 SNEGSKA (reference sequence). CDR3 size: 14 residues. The CDR3: CSASPSKMNTEAFF. In DNA, the CDR3 is TGCAGTGCTAGCCCCTCCAAGATGAACACTGAAGCTTTCTTT.

This clonotype appeared many times. The V gene is TRBV6-5, the J gene TRBJ1-4, with D maybe TRBD1 (5 bases). The CDR3 spans 16 residues. Germline-derived CDR1 and CDR2 are MNHEY and SVGAGI. Trimming cost V 6 bases and J 8 bases, with 22 bases left between them. CDR3 DNA: TGTGCCAGCAGAATCGCCGGGGACCCGAGGCAGGAAAAACTGTTTTTT. Translating gives CASRIAGDPRQEKLFF.

This rearrangement joins TRBV21-1 to TRBJ1-2. TRBV21-1 is annotated as a pseudogene. The CDR3 has 12 residues. The CDR3 reads CASSKAPDSETF. For the CDR3, the DNA is TGTGCCAGCAGCAAAGCTCCGGATTCCGAGACCTTC.

This clonotype was picked up many times. The rearrangement links TRBV29-1 to TRBJ2-1; D is perhaps TRBD2 (6 bases). CDR1 is SQVTM, CDR2 ANQGSEA, per germline. CDR3 length equals 11 residues. With 2 bases removed from V and 10 bases from J, the gap between germline ends came to 9 bases. CDR3 in amino acids: CSVERLGEQFF. CDR3 DNA: TGCAGCGTTGAAAGACTAGGCGAGCAGTTCTTC.

As to this clonotype: Relative to the germline gene, one junction end is altered; a read error may explain this. The chain uses TRBV24-1 and TRBJ2-3, with 8 bases matching TRBD2. The CDR3 runs to 16 residues. The germline V gene encodes CDR1 KGHDR and CDR2 SFDVKD. The CDR3 here is CATSDPLAGSTDTQNF. In DNA, the CDR3 is TGTGCCACCAGTGACCCGCTAGCGGGTAGTACAGATACGCAGAATTTT.